Listed here are 7 T cell receptor beta chains from one sample, sequenced in a study of vaccination and CD4 T cells after COVID-19. Once obtained from cultured CD4+ T cells, the DNA was sequenced using the Oncomine TCR Beta short-read assay. Each CDR3 protein gets one entry after TCRdb re-called the PCR reads with MiXCR. The sample has about 18,000 distinct CDR3 sequences, 58% seen once. Treatment: roughly ten-day PBMC culture with coronavirus spike peptide pools or control peptides (ViraFEST assay). Antigen specificity for these receptors is unknown. The sequencing here drew on CD4+ T cells from blood, cultured in vitro, taken before SARS-CoV-2 vaccination. These receptors all come from a human donor who had recovered from COVID-19.

This chain links TRBV12-3 or TRBV12-4 with TRBJ2-1; a weak D match, TRBD1 (5 bases). The V end was cut by 5 bases, the J end by 5 bases, with 10 bases between. The CDR3 has 13 amino acids. In DNA, the CDR3 is TGTGCCAGCAGTCCAAGGGGAAACAATGAGCAGTTCTTC. It translates to CASSPRGNNEQFF.

This clonotype was observed a handful of times. This chain connects TRBV7-2 to TRBJ2-5; D is perhaps TRBD2 (6 bases). Trimming took 1 base from V and 6 from J, leaving 15 bases between them. The CDR3 sequence is 15 residues long. Germline assignment: CDR1 SGHTA and CDR2 FQGNSA. CDR3 region: CASSLEPAGLKTQYF. Written as DNA, the CDR3 is TGTGCCAGCAGCTTAGAACCGGCGGGGTTGAAGACCCAGTACTTC.

The CDR3 loop reads CSAMLDTGELFF. The CDR3, as DNA: TGCAGTGCTATGCTAGACACCGGGGAGCTGTTTTTT. This sequence joins TRBV20-1 and TRBJ2-2; D uncertain. The V and J ends lost 4 bases and 3 bases respectively, with 6 bases between them. Germline-derived CDR1 and CDR2 are DFQATT and SNEGSKA (reference sequence). The CDR3 consists of 12 residues.

This clonotype turned up a few times. The V and J genes are TRBV7-8 and TRBJ1-1; D ambiguous. Trimming took 2 bases from V and 4 from J, leaving 11 bases between them. Germline V gene lookup returns CDR1 SGHVS and CDR2 FQNEAQ. The CDR3 has 14 amino acids. CDR3 coding DNA: TGTGCCAGCAGCTTACTTAGGGTAGGCACTGAAGCTTTCTTT. Its protein product is CASSLLRVGTEAFF.

V is TRBV7-9 and J is TRBJ1-2; D is undetermined. The CDR3 runs to 13 residues. Per germline, CDR1 SEHNR and CDR2 FQNEAQ (reference sequence). The V end lost 8 bases, the J end lost 6 bases, and 16 bases lay between the germline ends. Written as DNA, the CDR3 is TGTGCCAGCCCTCGTGGGAATGGTCATGGCTACACCTTC. Protein sequence: CASPRGNGHGYTF.

This chain joins TRBV27 and TRBJ2-3, with D unresolved. Trimming took 5 bases from V and 5 from J, leaving 17 bases between them. This CDR3 spans 15 amino acids. Germline loops: CDR1 MNHEY, CDR2 SMNVEV (reference sequence). The CDR3 nucleotides are TGTGCCAGCAGTCCCGCCCTATTGACCGGAGATACGCAGTATTTT. Translated, it gives CASSPALLTGDTQYF.

This clonotype has more than one count but fewer than ten. V gene TRBV24-1 combines with J gene TRBJ2-5, with TRBD2 matching over 7 bases. The germline CDR1 and CDR2 sequences are KGHDR and SFDVKD. J lost 4 bases, V lost 7 bases, and 8 bases had no gene match. The CDR3 contains 14 residues. CDR3: CATRSGGRSETQYF. The CDR3 DNA follows: TGTGCCACCAGGTCGGGAGGAAGATCAGAGACCCAGTACTTC.